The present T cell receptor beta chain was sequenced within a study of cytomegalovirus exposure and HLA in healthy donors. Points from the study as a whole: Several of the most significant clusters appeared linked to common viral pathogens, based on a later analysis.

As concerns this clone: As yet, its antigen is unknown.

Amplification used 60 Vbeta primers and 13 Jbeta primers. Only in-frame clones appear in the TCRdb table, and some are missing; sequencing was by immunoSEQ multiplex PCR. This table holds about 98,000 clones, roughly 81% found once. This CDR3 has 16 amino acids. Trimming removed 0 bases at V and 1 base at J, with 7 bases between. From germline, CDR1 is MGHRA and CDR2 YSYEKL. The sequencing sample was made of PBMCs. This receptor was taken from a man aged 35-49 years in good health and CMV-seronegative. The chain carries TRBV4-1 and TRBJ2-6; D perhaps matches TRBD2 (5 bases). The CDR3 spells CASSQDTSSGANVLTF. CDR3 DNA sequence: TGCGCCAGCAGCCAAGACACTAGTTCTGGGGCCAACGTCCTGACTTTC.